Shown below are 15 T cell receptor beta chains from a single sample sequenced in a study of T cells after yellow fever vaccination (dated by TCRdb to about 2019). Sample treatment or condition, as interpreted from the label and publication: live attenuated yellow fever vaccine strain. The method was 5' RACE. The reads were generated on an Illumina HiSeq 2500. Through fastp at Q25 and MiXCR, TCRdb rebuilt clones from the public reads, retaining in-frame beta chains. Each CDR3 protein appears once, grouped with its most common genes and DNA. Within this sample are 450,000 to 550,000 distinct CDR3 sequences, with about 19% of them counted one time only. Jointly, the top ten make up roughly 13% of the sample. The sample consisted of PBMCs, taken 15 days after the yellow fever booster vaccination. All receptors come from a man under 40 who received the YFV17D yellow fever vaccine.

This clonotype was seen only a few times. CDR3 residues: CASSFRDTFSFSNQPQHF. The CDR3 DNA reads as TGTGCCAGCAGCTTCCGGGACACTTTTTCCTTTAGCAATCAGCCCCAGCATTTT. This chain joins TRBV11-1 and TRBJ1-5, with D possibly TRBD1 on 6 matching bases. The V gene lost 3 bases and the J gene lost 0 bases, with 18 bases spanning the gap. This CDR3 region has 18 residues. Germline loops: CDR1 SGHAT, CDR2 FQDESV (reference sequence). The full variable domain, in which reference TRBV11-1 and TRBJ1-5 provide the parts outside the CDR3, is EAEVAQSPRYKITEKSQAVAFWCDPISGHATLYWYRQILGQGPELLVQFQDESVVDDSQLPKDRFSAERLKGVDSTLKIQPAELGDSAMYLCASSFRDTFSFSNQPQHFGDGTRLSIL.

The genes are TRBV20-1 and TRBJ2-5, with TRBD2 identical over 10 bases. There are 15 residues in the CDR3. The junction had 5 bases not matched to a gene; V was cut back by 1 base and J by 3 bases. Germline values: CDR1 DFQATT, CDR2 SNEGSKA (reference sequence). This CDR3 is CSARVFTSGEETQYF. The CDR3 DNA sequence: TGCAGTGCTAGAGTCTTTACTAGCGGGGAAGAGACCCAGTACTTC.

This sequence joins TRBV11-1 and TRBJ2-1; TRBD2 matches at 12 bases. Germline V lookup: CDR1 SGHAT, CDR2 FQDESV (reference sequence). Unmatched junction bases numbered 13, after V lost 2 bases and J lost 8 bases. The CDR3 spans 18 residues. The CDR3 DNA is TGTGCCAGCAGCTTACGATTATTAAGGACTAGCGGGACCGATGAGCAGTTCTTC. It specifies CASSLRLLRTSGTDEQFF.

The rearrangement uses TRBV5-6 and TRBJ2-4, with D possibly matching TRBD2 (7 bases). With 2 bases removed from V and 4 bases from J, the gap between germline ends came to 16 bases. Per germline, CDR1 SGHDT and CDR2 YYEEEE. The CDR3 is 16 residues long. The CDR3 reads CASSFPGEGEKNIQYF. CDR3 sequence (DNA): TGTGCCAGCAGCTTCCCCGGGGAGGGGGAAAAAAACATTCAGTACTTC.

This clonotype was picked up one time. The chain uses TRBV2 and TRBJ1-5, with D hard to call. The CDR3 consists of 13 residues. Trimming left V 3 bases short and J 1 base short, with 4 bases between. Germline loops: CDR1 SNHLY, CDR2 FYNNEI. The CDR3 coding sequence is TGTGCCAGCAGTGATCTCAGCAATCAGCCCCAGCATTTT. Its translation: CASSDLSNQPQHF.

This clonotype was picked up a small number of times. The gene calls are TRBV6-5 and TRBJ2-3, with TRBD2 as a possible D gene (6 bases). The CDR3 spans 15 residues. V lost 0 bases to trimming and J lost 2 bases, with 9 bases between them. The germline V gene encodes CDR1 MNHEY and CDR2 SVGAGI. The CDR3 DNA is TGTGCCAGCAGTTACTCTGGCGGGGCCACAGATACGCAGTATTTT. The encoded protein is CASSYSGGATDTQYF.

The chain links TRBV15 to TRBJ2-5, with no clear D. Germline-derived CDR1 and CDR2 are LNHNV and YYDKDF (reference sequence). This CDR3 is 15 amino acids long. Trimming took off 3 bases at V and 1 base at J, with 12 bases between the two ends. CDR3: CATSRYLSGQETQYF. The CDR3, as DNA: TGTGCCACCAGCAGGTATCTTTCGGGCCAAGAGACCCAGTACTTC.

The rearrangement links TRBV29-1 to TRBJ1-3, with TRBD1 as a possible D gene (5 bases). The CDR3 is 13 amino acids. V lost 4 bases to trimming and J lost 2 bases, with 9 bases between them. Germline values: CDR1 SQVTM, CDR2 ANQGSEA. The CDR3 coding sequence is TGCAGCGTTGTGGGGCGAACTGGAAACACCATATATTTT. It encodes CSVVGRTGNTIYF. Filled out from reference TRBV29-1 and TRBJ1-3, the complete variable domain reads SAVISQKPSRDICQRGTSLTIQCQVDSQVTMMFWYRQQPGQSLTLIATANQGSEATYESGFVIDKFPISRPNLTFSTLTVSNMSPEDSSIYLCSVVGRTGNTIYFGEGSWLTVV.

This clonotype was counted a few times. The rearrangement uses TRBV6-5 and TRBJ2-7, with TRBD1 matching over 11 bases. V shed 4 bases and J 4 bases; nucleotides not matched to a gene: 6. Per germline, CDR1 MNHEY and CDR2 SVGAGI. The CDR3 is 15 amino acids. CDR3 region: CASSSPGQGGYEQYF. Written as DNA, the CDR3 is TGTGCCAGCAGTTCCCCGGGACAGGGGGGGTACGAGCAGTACTTC.

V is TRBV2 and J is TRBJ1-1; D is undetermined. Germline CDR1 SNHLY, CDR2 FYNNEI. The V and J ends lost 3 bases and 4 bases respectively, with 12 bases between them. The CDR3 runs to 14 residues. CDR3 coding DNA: TGTGCCAGCAGTGATGACTTCCTAGGCACTGAAGCTTTCTTT. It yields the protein CASSDDFLGTEAFF.

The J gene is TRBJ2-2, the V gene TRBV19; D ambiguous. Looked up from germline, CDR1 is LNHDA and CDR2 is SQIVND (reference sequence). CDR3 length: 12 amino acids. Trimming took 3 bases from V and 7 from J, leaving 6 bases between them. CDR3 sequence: CASSIVNGELFF. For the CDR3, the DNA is TGTGCCAGTAGTATCGTAAACGGGGAGCTGTTTTTT. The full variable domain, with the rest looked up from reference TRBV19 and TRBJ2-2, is DGGITQSPKYLFRKEGQNVTLSCEQNLNHDAMYWYRQDPGQGLRLIYYSQIVNDFQKGDIAEGYSVSREKKESFPLTVTSAQKNPTAFYLCASSIVNGELFFGEGSRLTVL.

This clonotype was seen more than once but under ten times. This CDR3 reads CASEEREYNEQFF. CDR3 nucleotide sequence: TGTGCCAGCGAGGAGCGGGAGTACAATGAGCAGTTCTTC. The chain couples TRBV6-6 to TRBJ2-1, with TRBD2 identical over 8 bases. In germline, CDR1 is MNHNY, CDR2 SVGAGI (reference sequence). This CDR3 region has 13 residues. The V segment lost 8 bases and the J segment 4 bases; nucleotides outside the gene matches: 4.

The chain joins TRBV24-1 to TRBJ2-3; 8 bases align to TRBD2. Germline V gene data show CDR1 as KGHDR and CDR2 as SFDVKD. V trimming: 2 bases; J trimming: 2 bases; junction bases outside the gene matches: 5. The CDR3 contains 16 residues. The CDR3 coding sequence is TGTGCCACCAGTGATTCTAATAGCGGGGTCACAGATACGCAGTATTTT. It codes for CATSDSNSGVTDTQYF.

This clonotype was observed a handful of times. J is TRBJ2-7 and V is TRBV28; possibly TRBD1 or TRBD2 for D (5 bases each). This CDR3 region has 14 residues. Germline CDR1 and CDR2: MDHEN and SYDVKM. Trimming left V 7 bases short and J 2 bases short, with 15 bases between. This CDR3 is CASIQGVRTYEQYF. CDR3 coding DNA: TGTGCCAGCATCCAGGGAGTTCGGACCTACGAGCAGTACTTC. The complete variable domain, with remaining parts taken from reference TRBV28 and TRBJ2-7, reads DVKVTQSSRYLVKRTGEKVFLECVQDMDHENMFWYRQDPGLGLRLIYFSYDVKMKEKGDIPEGYSVSREKKERFSLILESASTNQTSMYLCASIQGVRTYEQYFGPGTRLTVT.

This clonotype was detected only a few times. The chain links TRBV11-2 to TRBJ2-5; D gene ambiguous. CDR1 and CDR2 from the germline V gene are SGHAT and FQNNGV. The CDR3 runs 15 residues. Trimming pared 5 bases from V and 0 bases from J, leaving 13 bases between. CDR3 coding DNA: TGTGCCAGCAGCACCACGGACGGAAACCAAGAGACCCAGTACTTC. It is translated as CASSTTDGNQETQYF.